This is a list of T cell receptor beta chains from one sample in a study of CD8 T cells in ankylosing spondylitis. TCRdb reprocessed the 5' RACE reads with MiXCR, giving one entry per CDR3 protein. Of over 700,000 distinct CDR3 sequences listed, roughly 19% are singletons. Specimen: blood, either unsorted or a sorted T cell fraction (not recorded which). All receptors come from a male donor with ankylosing spondylitis. Each CDR3 is given with its conserved first and last residue. The order of the fields is D gene, clone size, CDR3 length, V gene, CDR3 protein. The D gene is left open where the match is weak. A row's size may be missing; if present it is once, few, many or a size class.

>.|.|14|TRBV4-1
CASSPHPQSNEQFF
>.|few|14|TRBV5-5
CASSLEPGASEAFF
>TRBD1|.|16|TRBV14
CASSQRTGVQDYGYTF
>.|.|14|TRBV7-9
CASSLVLSPHTQYF
>.|.|13|TRBV7-2
CASSLYAVYEQYF
>.|many|13|TRBV5-1
CASSREGNTEAFF
>.|.|12|TRBV3-1
CASSKDNSPLHF
>.|.|15|TRBV14
CASSQDLVPTYEQYF
>.|few|18|TRBV5-1
CASSLGFPRDQTPGELFF
>.|.|17|TRBV6-2/TRBV6-3
CASSYSPRMGSTGELFF
>TRBD2|few|15|TRBV2
CASTEREVSTGELFF
>TRBD2|.|16|TRBV14
CASSHSSGKPQETQYF
>TRBD1|many|15|TRBV7-9
CASSPGTGPNQPQHF
>.|many|12|TRBV12-3/TRBV12-4
CASMSPYQPQHF
>TRBD2|.|15|TRBV7-2
CASRFSGGTYNEQFF
>TRBD2|.|17|TRBV6-5
CASSYSPGGGAGDTQYF
>.|few|14|TRBV21-1
CASKETGGWQPQHF